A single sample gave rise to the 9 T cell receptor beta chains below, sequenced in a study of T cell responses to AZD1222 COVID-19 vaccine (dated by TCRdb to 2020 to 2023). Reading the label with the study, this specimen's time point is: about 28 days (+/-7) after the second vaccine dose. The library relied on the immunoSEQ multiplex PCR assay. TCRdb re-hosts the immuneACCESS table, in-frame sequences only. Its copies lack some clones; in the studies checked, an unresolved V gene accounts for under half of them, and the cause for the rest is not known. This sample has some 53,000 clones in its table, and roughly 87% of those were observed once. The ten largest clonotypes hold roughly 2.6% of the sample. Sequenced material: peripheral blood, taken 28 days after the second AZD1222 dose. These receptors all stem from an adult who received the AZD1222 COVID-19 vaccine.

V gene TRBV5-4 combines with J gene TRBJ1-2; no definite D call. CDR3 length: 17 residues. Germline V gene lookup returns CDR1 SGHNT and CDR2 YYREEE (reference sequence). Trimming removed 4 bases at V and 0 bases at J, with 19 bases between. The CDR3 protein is CASSRLGSVEANYGYTF. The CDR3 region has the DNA TGTGCCAGCAGCCGCCTCGGGTCGGTGGAAGCTAACTATGGCTACACCTTC.

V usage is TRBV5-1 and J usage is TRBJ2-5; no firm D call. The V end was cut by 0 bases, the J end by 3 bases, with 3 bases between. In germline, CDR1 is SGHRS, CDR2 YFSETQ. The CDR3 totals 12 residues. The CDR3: CASSLAEETQYF. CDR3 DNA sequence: TGCGCCAGCAGCTTGGCGGAAGAGACCCAGTACTTC. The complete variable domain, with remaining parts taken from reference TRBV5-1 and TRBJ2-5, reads KAGVTQTPRYLIKTRGQQVTLSCSPISGHRSVSWYQQTPGQGLQFLFEYFSETQRNKGNFPGRFSGRQFSNSRSEMNVSTLELGDSALYLCASSLAEETQYFGPGTRLLVL.

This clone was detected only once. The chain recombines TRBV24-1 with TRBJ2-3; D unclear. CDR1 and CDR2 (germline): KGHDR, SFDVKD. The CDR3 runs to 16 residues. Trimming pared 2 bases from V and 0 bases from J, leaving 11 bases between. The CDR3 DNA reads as TGTGCCACCAGTGATTCGTGGCCGACTAGCACAGATACGCAGTATTTT. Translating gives CATSDSWPTSTDTQYF.

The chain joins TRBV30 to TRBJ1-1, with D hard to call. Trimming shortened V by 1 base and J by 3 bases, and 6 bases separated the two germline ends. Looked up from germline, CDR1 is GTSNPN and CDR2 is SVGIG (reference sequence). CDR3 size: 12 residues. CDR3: CAWSGGYTEAFF. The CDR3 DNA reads TGTGCCTGGAGTGGGGGATACACTGAAGCTTTCTTT.

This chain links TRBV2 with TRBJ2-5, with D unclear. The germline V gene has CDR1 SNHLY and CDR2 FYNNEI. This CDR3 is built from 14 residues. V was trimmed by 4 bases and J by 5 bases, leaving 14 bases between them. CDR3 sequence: CASSAAVRRETQYF. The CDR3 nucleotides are TGTGCCAGCAGTGCGGCAGTTCGGCGGGAGACCCAGTACTTC.

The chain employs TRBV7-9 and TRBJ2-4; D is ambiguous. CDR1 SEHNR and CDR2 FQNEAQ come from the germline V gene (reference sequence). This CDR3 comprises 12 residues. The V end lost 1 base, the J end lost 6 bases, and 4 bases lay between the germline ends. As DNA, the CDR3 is TGTGCCAGCAGCTTAGGGCCAAACATTCAGTACTTC. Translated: CASSLGPNIQYF. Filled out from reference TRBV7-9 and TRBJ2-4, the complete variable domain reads DTGVSQNPRHKITKRGQNVTFRCDPISEHNRLYWYRQTLGQGPEFLTYFQNEAQLEKSRLLSDRFSAERPKGSFSTLEIQRTEQGDSAMYLCASSLGPNIQYFGAGTRLSVL.

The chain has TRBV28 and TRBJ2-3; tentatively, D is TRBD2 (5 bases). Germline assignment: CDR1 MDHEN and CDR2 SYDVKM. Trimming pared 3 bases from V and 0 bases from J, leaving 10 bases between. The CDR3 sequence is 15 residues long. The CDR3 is CASSLGGLSTDTQYF. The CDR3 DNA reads TGTGCCAGCAGTTTGGGCGGGCTTAGCACAGATACGCAGTATTTT.

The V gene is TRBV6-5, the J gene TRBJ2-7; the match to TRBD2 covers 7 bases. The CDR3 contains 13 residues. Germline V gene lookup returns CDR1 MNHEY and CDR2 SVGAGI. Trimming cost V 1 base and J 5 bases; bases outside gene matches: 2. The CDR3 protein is CASSYWGRDEQYF. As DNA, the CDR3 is TGTGCCAGCAGTTACTGGGGGAGGGACGAGCAGTACTTC.

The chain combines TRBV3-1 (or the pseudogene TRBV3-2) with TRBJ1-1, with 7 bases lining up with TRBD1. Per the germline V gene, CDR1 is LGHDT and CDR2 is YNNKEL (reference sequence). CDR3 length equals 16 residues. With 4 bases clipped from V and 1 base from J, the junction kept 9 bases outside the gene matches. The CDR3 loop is CASSRAQGRGNTEAFF. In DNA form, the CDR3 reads TGTGCCAGCAGCCGAGCACAGGGGCGGGGGAACACTGAAGCTTTCTTT.